The rows below give T cell receptor beta chains drawn from one sample of a study of early stage breast cancer tumors. The data were produced by immunoSEQ multiplex PCR, yet TCRdb's version contains in-frame clones alone and is incomplete. The sample yields 50,000 to 75,000 clones, 65% to 80% seen once. Sequencing input: blood. The receptors were gathered from a person aged 30 to 40 with breast cancer. Each CDR3 is given with its conserved first and last residue. A D gene is named only where the DNA matches it firmly. Clone size is not always given. Where it is, it says once, few, many or a class for expanded clones.

TRBV27	TRBJ2-1	NA	TRBD2	TGTGCCAGCTGTTTTTGGGCTAGCGGGATCGATGAGCAGTTCTTC	CASCFWASGIDEQFF
TRBV5-1	TRBJ2-2	NA	NA	TGCGCCAGCAGCTTGGCTCAGGGGATGGACACCGGGGAGCTGTTTTTT	CASSLAQGMDTGELFF
TRBV9	TRBJ1-5	NA	NA	TGTGCCAGCAGCGTCGACCCCAATCAGCCCCAGCATTTT	CASSVDPNQPQHF
TRBV18	TRBJ2-2	few	NA	TGTGCCAGCTCACGGGGAGCCGGGGAGCTGTTTTTT	CASSRGAGELFF
TRBV10-1	TRBJ2-5	few	TRBD2	TGCGCCAGCAGTGAATTACGGCGGGAGGCCCAGTACTTC	CASSELRREAQYF
TRBV2	TRBJ1-4	NA	NA	TGTGCCAGCAGTGAAACGGAGGGGAGTGAAAAACTGTTTTTT	CASSETEGSEKLFF
TRBV29-1	TRBJ1-2	NA	NA	TGCAGCGCAGGCCCGCCCCGGAGGACACCCATTAACTATGGCTACACCTTC	CSAGPPRRTPINYGYTF
TRBV4-1	TRBJ1-3	NA	TRBD1	TGCGCCAGCAGCCCAGGGGGTTCTGGAAACACCATATATTTT	CASSPGGSGNTIYF
TRBV5-1	TRBJ2-2	NA	TRBD2	TGCGCCAGCAGCTTGACTAGCGGGAGGTCCACCGGGGAGCTGTTTTTT	CASSLTSGRSTGELFF
TRBV15	TRBJ2-7	NA	TRBD2	TGTGCCACCAGCAGAGATCCTCTGGGACTAGCGGGTCAGAGCTCCTACGAGCAGTACTTC	CATSRDPLGLAGQSSYEQYF
TRBV27	TRBJ1-1	NA	NA	TGTGCCAGCAGTTTATACGCCAAGGCTGAAGCTTTCTTT	CASSLYAKAEAFF
TRBV5-4	TRBJ2-5	NA	TRBD2	TGTGCCAGCAGCTTTGTTACTAGCGGGAGAGGAGAGACCCAGTACTTC	CASSFVTSGRGETQYF
TRBV11-1	TRBJ2-1	NA	TRBD2	TGTGCCAGCAGCTCTGGACTAGAAACCTACAATGAGCAGTTCTTC	CASSSGLETYNEQFF
TRBV7-3	TRBJ2-7	NA	NA	TGTGCCAGCAGCTTAAGGCGGCAGGGGCCCCCCCCCTACGAGCAGTACTTC	CASSLRRQGPPPYEQYF
TRBV2	TRBJ2-1	NA	NA	TGTGCCAGCATAGGAGGGAGGGGGAATGAGCAGTTCTTC	CASIGGRGNEQFF
TRBV2	TRBJ2-7	once	NA	TGTGCCAGCAGCTTGTCCGGCTACGAGCAGTACTTC	CASSLSGYEQYF
TRBV25-1	TRBJ2-7	NA	NA	TGTGCCAGCAGTGAATTGGTCAGTCCCTACGAGCAGTACTTC	CASSELVSPYEQYF
TRBV5-1	TRBJ2-3	NA	TRBD2	TGCGCCAGCAGCGCTCTACTAGCGGGAGTACCCGATACGCAGTATTTT	CASSALLAGVPDTQYF
TRBV11-3	TRBJ2-2	NA	TRBD2	TGTGCCAGCAGCTCTGGACTAGCGGCCAACACCGGGGAGCTGTTTTTT	CASSSGLAANTGELFF
TRBV7-8	TRBJ2-5	NA	NA	TGTGCCAGCAGCTTACAGGTCCAAGGAGAGACCCAGTACTTC	CASSLQVQGETQYF
TRBV19	TRBJ2-1	NA	NA	TGTGCCAGTGGCGGCAGCTCCTACAATGAGCAGTTCTTC	CASGGSSYNEQFF
TRBV15	TRBJ1-5	NA	NA	TGTGCCACCAGTATCCGAGCACTGAATCAGCCCCAGCATTTT	CATSIRALNQPQHF
TRBV18	TRBJ1-1	few	NA	TGTGCCAGCTCACCACCGACGGGGGGGGCTTTCTTT	CASSPPTGGAFF
TRBV6-1	TRBJ2-7	NA	TRBD2	TGTGCCAGCAGTGACCCCTGGACTAGCGGGAGGGTTCAGTACTTC	CASSDPWTSGRVQYF
TRBV30	TRBJ1-5	NA	TRBD1	TGTGCCTGGTCCGGGGCGGGACAGGCTAATGGCCAGCCCCAGCATTTT	CAWSGAGQANGQPQHF
TRBV11-2	TRBJ2-7	NA	NA	TGTGCCAGCAGCTTAGAGGCAGGTAGCTCCTACGAGCAGTACTTC	CASSLEAGSSYEQYF
TRBV29-1	TRBJ2-7	NA	NA	TGCAGCGTTGAAGAAGCGCAGGGAGGCTACGAGCAGTACTTC	CSVEEAQGGYEQYF
TRBV29-1	TRBJ2-7	once	TRBD2	TGCAGCGTTGGTCAGCCCGGGACTAGCGGACTCTACGAGCAGTACTTC	CSVGQPGTSGLYEQYF
TRBV27	TRBJ2-1	NA	NA	TGTGCCAGCAGGACCCGGGGGAGTCACTCCTCCTACAATGAGCAGTTCTTC	CASRTRGSHSSYNEQFF
TRBV18	TRBJ1-2	NA	TRBD1	TGTGCCAGCTCACGCGAATTGACAGGGGACGCGTCTAACTATGGCTACACCTTC	CASSRELTGDASNYGYTF
TRBV19	TRBJ2-1	NA	TRBD2	TGTGCCAGTAGCACTAGCGGGGGACACTACAATGAGCAGTTCTTC	CASSTSGGHYNEQFF
TRBV30	TRBJ2-3	NA	NA	TGTGCCTGGAGTGAGGGCCGCACAGATACGCAGTATTTT	CAWSEGRTDTQYF
TRBV14	TRBJ1-6	once	TRBD1	TGTGCCAGCAGCCCGGACAGGGGCCCCTCATCCCTCCACTTT	CASSPDRGPSSLHF
TRBV11-3	TRBJ1-5	NA	TRBD1	TGTGCCAGCAGCCGACAGGGTAACAATCAGCCCCAGCATTTT	CASSRQGNNQPQHF
TRBV11-2	TRBJ2-3	NA	NA	TGTGCCAGCAGCTTAGATGCTAGCGGAGGGGGAGATACGCAGTATTTT	CASSLDASGGGDTQYF
TRBV28	TRBJ1-4	NA	TRBD1	TGTGCCAGCAGTTTATCCTACAGGGGAATATACGAAAAACTGTTTTTT	CASSLSYRGIYEKLFF
TRBV13	TRBJ2-3	NA	NA	TGTGCCAGCAGCTATCCTGCCGGGGGCAGGGGGGATACGCAGTATTTT	CASSYPAGGRGDTQYF
TRBV19	TRBJ2-2	few	TRBD2	TGTGCCAGTAACCGAGCGGGATTGAACACCGGGGAGCTGTTTTTT	CASNRAGLNTGELFF
TRBV5-4	TRBJ2-3	NA	TRBD1	TGTGCCAGCAGCTTGAGTCAGGGGGCTTGGGATACGCAGTATTTT	CASSLSQGAWDTQYF
TRBV4-2	TRBJ2-7	NA	TRBD2	TGTGCCAGCAGCCAAGCGGTCGCTGCTAGCGGGATCGCCGAGCAGTACTTC	CASSQAVAASGIAEQYF
TRBV27	TRBJ1-2	NA	NA	TGTGCCAGCAGTTTCTCCAGGGGAGATAGGGGCTACACCTTC	CASSFSRGDRGYTF
TRBV12-5	TRBJ2-2	NA	NA	TGTGCTAGTGGCTACAACACCGGGGAGCTGTTTTTT	CASGYNTGELFF
TRBV19	TRBJ2-7	NA	TRBD2	TGTGCCAGTAGTACTCTAGCGGGAGGTTCCTACGAGCAGTACTTC	CASSTLAGGSYEQYF
TRBV5-4	TRBJ2-5	NA	NA	TGTGCCAGCAGCTTGGGGATCGTTGAGACCCAGTACTTC	CASSLGIVETQYF
TRBV28	TRBJ1-2	NA	NA	TGTGCCAGCAGTTTACGGGGTTGGGGCTACACCTTC	CASSLRGWGYTF
TRBV6-5	TRBJ2-3	NA	NA	TGTGCCAGCAGTTCGGGGTCGAGCGGCCGAGATACGCAGTATTTT	CASSSGSSGRDTQYF
TRBV19	TRBJ2-7	NA	TRBD2	TGTGCCAGTAGTTATGGGACTAGCGGTGCCTACGAGCAGTACTTC	CASSYGTSGAYEQYF
TRBV4-2	TRBJ1-3	NA	NA	TGTGCCAGCAGCCAAGATCACCCTTCCTCTGGAAACACCATATATTTT	CASSQDHPSSGNTIYF
TRBV5-6	TRBJ2-1	NA	NA	TGTGCCAGCAGCTCCGGGACCCTCGGCGAGCAGTTCTTC	CASSSGTLGEQFF
TRBV2	TRBJ1-1	NA	NA	TGTGCCAGCCATCAGGGGATTAACACTGAAGCTTTCTTT	CASHQGINTEAFF
TRBV11-3	TRBJ2-3	NA	TRBD2	TGTGCCAGCAGCCACGGGAGGGCCGATTTGGGAGATACGCAGTATTTT	CASSHGRADLGDTQYF
TRBV11-2	TRBJ2-3	NA	NA	TGTGCCAGCAGGAGTAGCGGTAGCGGCAAATACCCCGGCACAGATACGCAGTATTTT	CASRSSGSGKYPGTDTQYF
TRBV2	TRBJ2-3	NA	NA	TGTGCCAGCAGGCCTTACTCTAGCACAGATACGCAGTATTTT	CASRPYSSTDTQYF